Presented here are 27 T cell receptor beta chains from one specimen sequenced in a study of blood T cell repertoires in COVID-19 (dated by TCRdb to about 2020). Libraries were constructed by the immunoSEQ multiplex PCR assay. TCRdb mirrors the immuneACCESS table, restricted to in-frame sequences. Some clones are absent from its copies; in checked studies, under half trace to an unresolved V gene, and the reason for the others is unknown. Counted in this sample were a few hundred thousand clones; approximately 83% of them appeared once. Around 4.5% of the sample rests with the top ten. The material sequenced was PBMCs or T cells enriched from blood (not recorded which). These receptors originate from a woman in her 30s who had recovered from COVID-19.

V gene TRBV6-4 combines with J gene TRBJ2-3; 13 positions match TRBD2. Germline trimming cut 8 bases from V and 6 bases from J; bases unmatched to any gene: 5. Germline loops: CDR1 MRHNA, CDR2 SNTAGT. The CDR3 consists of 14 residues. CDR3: CASRLAGGADTQYF. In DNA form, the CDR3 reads TGTGCCAGCCGACTAGCGGGGGGTGCGGATACGCAGTATTTT.

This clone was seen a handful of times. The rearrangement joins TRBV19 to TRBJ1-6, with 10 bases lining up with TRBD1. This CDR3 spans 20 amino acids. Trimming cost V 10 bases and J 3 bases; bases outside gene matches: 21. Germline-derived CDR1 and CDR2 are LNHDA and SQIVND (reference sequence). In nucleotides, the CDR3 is TGTGCCACCCCCCTTCTCGGGACAGGGGACGAGGAAAGCTATAATTCACCCCTCCACTTT. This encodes CATPLLGTGDEESYNSPLHF.

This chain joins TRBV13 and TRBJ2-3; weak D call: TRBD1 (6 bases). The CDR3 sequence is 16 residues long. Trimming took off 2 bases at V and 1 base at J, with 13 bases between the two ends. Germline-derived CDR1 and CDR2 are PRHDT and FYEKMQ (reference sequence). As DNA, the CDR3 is TGTGCCAGCAGCTTAATTGGACAGTGGCGCACAGATACGCAGTATTTT. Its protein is CASSLIGQWRTDTQYF.

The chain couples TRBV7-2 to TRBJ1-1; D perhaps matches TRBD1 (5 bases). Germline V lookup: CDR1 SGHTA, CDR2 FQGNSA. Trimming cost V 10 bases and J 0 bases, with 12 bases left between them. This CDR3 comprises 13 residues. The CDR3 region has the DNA TGTGCCACTACCCCGGACATGAACACTGAAGCTTTCTTT. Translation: CATTPDMNTEAFF.

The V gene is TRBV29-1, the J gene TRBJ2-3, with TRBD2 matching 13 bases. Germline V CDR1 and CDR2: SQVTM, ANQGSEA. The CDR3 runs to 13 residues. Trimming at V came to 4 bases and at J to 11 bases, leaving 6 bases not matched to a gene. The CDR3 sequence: CSVGGLAGRKQYF. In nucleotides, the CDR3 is TGCAGCGTTGGGGGACTAGCGGGACGTAAGCAGTATTTT.

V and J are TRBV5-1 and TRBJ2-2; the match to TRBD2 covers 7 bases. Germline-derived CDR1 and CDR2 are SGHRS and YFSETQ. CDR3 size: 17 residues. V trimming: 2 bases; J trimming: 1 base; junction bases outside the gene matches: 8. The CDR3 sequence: CASSFRGGQGNTGELFF. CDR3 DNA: TGCGCCAGCAGCTTCCGGGGAGGGCAGGGGAACACCGGGGAGCTGTTTTTT.

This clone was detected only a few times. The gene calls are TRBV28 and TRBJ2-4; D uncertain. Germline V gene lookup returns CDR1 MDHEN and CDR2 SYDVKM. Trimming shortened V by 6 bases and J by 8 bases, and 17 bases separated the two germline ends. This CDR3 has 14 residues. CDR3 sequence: CASSQYWSEDIQYF. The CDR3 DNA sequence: TGTGCCAGCAGCCAGTACTGGAGTGAGGACATTCAGTACTTC.

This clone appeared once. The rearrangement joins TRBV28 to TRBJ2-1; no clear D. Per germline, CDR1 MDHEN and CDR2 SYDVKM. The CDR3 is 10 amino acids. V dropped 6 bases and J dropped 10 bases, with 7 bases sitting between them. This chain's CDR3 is CASSLQEQFF. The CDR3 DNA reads TGTGCCAGCAGCCTACAGGAGCAGTTCTTC.

The CDR3 reads CAAGLGEVYGYTF. The CDR3 DNA sequence: TGTGCCGCCGGCTTGGGAGAGGTCTATGGCTACACCTTC. The chain carries TRBV6-5 and TRBJ1-2; D uncertain. V lost 11 bases to trimming and J lost 4 bases, with 17 bases between them. The germline gives CDR1 MNHEY, CDR2 SVGAGI. CDR3 length: 13 amino acids.

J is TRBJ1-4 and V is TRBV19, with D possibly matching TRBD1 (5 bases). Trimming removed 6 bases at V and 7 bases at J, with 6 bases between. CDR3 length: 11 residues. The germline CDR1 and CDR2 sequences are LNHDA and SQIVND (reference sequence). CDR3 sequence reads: CASSGGEKLFF. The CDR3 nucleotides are TGTGCCAGTAGCGGGGGTGAAAAACTGTTTTTT.

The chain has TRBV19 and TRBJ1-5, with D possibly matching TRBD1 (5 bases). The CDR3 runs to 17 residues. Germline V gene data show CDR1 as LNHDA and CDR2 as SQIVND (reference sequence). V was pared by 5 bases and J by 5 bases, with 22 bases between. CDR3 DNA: TGTGCCAGTAGTCCCTTATTTGGGGGGATAGAATATCAGCCCCAGCATTTT. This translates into CASSPLFGGIEYQPQHF.

CDR3 sequence reads: CASSTGGASNTGELFF. In DNA, the CDR3 is TGTGCCAGCAGCACGGGAGGGGCTTCGAACACCGGGGAGCTGTTTTTT. J is TRBJ2-2 and V is TRBV9, with 8 bases lining up with TRBD2. CDR3 length: 16 amino acids. With 4 bases clipped from V and 0 bases from J, the junction kept 5 bases outside the gene matches. Per germline, CDR1 SGDLS and CDR2 YYNGEE.

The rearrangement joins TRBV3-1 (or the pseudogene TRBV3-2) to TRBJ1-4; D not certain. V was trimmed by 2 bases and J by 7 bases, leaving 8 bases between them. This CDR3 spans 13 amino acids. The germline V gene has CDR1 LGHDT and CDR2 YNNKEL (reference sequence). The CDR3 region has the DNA TGTGCCAGCAGCCAAATCTCCCTTGAAAAACTGTTTTTT. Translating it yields CASSQISLEKLFF.

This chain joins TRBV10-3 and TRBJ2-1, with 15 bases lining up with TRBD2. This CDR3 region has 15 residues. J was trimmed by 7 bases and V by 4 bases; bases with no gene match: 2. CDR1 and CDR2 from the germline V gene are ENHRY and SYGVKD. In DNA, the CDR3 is TGTGCCATCAGTGGAGGGACTAGCGGGGGGAATGAGCAGTTCTTC. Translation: CAISGGTSGGNEQFF.

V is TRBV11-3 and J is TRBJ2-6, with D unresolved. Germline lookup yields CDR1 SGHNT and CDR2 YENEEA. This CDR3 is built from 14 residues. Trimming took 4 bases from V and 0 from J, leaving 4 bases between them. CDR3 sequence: CASSSGSGANVLTF. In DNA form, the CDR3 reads TGTGCCAGCAGCTCCGGCTCTGGGGCCAACGTCCTGACTTTC. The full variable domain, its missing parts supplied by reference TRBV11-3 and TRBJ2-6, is EAGVVQSPRYKIIEKKQPVAFWCNPISGHNTLYWYLQNLGQGPELLIRYENEEAVDDSQLPKDRFSAERLKGVDSTLKIQPAELGDSAVYLCASSSGSGANVLTFGAGSRLTVL.

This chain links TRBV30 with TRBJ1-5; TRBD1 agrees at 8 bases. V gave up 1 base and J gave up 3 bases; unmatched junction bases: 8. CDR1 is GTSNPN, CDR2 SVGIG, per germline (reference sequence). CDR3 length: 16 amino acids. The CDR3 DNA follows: TGTGCCTGGAGTGCCAGGGGGCGCGGTGTCAATCAGCCCCAGCATTTT. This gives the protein CAWSARGRGVNQPQHF. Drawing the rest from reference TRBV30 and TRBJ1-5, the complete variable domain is SQTIHQWPATLVQPVGSPLSLECTVEGTSNPNLYWYRQAAGRGLQLLFYSVGIGQISSEVPQNLSASRPQDRQFILSSKKLLLSDSGFYLCAWSARGRGVNQPQHFGDGTRLSIL.

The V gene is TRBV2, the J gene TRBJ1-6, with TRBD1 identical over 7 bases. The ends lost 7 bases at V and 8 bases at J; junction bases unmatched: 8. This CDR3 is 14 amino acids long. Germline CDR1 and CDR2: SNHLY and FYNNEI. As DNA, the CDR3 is TGTGCCAGCATTCCGGGACAGAGAGATTCACCCCTCCACTTT. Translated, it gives CASIPGQRDSPLHF.

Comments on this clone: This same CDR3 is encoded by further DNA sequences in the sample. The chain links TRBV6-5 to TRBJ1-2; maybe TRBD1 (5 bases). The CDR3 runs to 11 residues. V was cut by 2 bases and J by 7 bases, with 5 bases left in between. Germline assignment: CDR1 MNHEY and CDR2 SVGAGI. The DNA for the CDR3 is TGTGCCAGCAGTTACAGGGGTGGCTACACCTTC. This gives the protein CASSYRGGYTF.

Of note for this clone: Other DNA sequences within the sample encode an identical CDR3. CDR3 protein: CASSPSNQPQHF. The CDR3 nucleotides read TGTGCCAGCAGCCCCTCGAATCAGCCCCAGCATTTT. The chain joins TRBV7-8 to TRBJ1-5; no firm D call. CDR3 size: 12 residues. With 5 bases removed from V and 4 bases from J, the gap between germline ends came to 6 bases. Germline V lookup: CDR1 SGHVS, CDR2 FQNEAQ. The whole variable domain, filled in from reference TRBV7-8 and TRBJ1-5, reads GAGVSQSPRYKVAKRGQDVALRCDPISGHVSLFWYQQALGQGPEFLTYFQNEAQLDKSGLPSDRFFAERPEGSVSTLKIQRTQQEDSAVYLCASSPSNQPQHFGDGTRLSIL.

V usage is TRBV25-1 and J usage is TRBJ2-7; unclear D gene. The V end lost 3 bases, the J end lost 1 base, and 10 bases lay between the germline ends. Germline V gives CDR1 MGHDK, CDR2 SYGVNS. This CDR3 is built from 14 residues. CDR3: CASSEPTESYEQYF. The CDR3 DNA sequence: TGTGCCAGCAGTGAGCCGACTGAGTCCTACGAGCAGTACTTC.

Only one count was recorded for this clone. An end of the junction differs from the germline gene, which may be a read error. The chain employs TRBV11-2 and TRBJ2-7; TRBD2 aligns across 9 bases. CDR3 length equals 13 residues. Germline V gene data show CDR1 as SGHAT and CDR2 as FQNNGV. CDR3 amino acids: CASSLAVAGDFTF. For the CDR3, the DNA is TGTGCCAGCAGCTTAGCGGTAGCGGGAGACTTTACCTTC. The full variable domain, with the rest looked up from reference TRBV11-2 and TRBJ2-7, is EAGVAQSPRYKIIEKRQSVAFWCNPISGHATLYWYQQILGQGPKLLIQFQNNGVVDDSQLPKDRFSAERLKGVDSTLKIQPAKLEDSAVYLCASSLAVAGDFTFGPGTRLTVT.

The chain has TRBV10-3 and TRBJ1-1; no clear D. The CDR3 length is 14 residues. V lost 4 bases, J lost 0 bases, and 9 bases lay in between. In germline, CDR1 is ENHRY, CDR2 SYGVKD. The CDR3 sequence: CAISAIRLNTEAFF. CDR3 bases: TGTGCCATCAGTGCCATTAGATTGAACACTGAAGCTTTCTTT.

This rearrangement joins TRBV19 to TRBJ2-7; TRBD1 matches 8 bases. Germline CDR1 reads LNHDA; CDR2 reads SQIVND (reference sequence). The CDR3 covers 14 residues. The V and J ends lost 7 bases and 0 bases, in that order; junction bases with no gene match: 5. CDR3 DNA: TGTGCCAGTATGTTAACAGGGGGCTCCTACGAGCAGTACTTC. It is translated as CASMLTGGSYEQYF.

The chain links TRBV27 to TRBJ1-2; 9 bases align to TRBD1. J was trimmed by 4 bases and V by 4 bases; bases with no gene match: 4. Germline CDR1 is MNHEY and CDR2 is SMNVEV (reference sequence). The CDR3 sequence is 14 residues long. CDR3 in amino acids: CASSSGQGLYGYTF. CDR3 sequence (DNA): TGTGCCAGCAGTTCGGGACAGGGCCTCTATGGCTACACCTTC.

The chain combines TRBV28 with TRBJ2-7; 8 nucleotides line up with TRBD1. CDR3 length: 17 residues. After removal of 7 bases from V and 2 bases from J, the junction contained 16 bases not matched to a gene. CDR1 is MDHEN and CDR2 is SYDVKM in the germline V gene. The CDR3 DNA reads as TGTGCCAGCACCTTACCCGCAGGGGGCCCTCGTCCCTACGAGCAGTACTTC. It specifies CASTLPAGGPRPYEQYF.

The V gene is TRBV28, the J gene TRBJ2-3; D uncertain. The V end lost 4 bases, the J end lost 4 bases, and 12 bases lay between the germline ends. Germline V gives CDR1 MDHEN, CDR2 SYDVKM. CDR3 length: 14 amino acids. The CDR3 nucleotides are TGTGCCAGCAGTTCCTCCGGAGACTCAGATACGCAGTATTTT. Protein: CASSSSGDSDTQYF.

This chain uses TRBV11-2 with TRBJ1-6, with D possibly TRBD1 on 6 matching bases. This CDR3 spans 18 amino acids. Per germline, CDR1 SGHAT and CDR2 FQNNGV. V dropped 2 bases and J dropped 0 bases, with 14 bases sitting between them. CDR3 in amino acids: CASSLLSTGSSYNSPLHF. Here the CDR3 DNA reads TGTGCCAGCAGCTTACTTTCTACAGGGAGCTCCTATAATTCACCCCTCCACTTT.